These T cell receptor beta chains were read from a single sample in a study of shared clonotypes between healthy human individuals. Here immunoSEQ multiplex PCR was the method, and the copy in TCRdb shows in-frame clones only, minus some. Altogether 2.3 million or so clones are present, about 92% being singletons, with the ten largest covering under 0.45%. Material: naive CD4+ T cells from PBMCs. These receptor sequences come from a man aged 18 to 29 in good health. Some clones in this sample may be carry-over from other donors' samples. Both conserved end residues are part of each CDR3. A D gene is named only where the DNA matches it firmly. Clone size, where shown, is once, few, many, or a class for clones that have expanded.

TRBJ1-5,NA,TRBV7-3,NA,TGTGCCAGCAGTCTGGACGGATCTAGCAATCAGCCCCAGCATTTT,CASSLDGSSNQPQHF
TRBJ2-1,NA,TRBV5-4,NA,TGTGCCAGCAGCTTGGGACCCACAGGAGAATCCTACAATGAGCAGTTCTTC,CASSLGPTGESYNEQFF
TRBJ2-1,TRBD2,TRBV11-2,NA,TGTGCCAGCAGCTTCCTTTTTGGCGGGAGAAGAAACAATGAGCAGTTCTTC,CASSFLFGGRRNNEQFF
TRBJ1-1,NA,TRBV2,NA,TGTGCCAGCAGTCTCGACAGGAACACTGAAGCTTTCTTT,CASSLDRNTEAFF
TRBJ1-1,NA,TRBV5-1,NA,TGCGCCAGCAGCTCGGAGGTGAACACTGAAGCTTTCTTT,CASSSEVNTEAFF
TRBJ1-5,NA,TRBV6-5,NA,TGTGCCAGCGGGGGACGGATCAATCAGCCCCAGCATTTT,CASGGRINQPQHF
TRBJ2-7,TRBD1,TRBV4-1,NA,TGCGCCAGCAGCCAAGTGGGTAGGGACAGGGGAGCCGAGCAGTACTTC,CASSQVGRDRGAEQYF
TRBJ1-2,TRBD1,TRBV15,NA,TGTGCCACCAGCAGAGATCCGGGACAGATCTATGGCTACACCTTC,CATSRDPGQIYGYTF
TRBJ2-3,NA,TRBV6-1,NA,TGTGCCAGCAGTGAAGCAGGACGAAACTTGGCAGATACGCAGTATTTT,CASSEAGRNLADTQYF
TRBJ2-7,TRBD1,TRBV4-1,once,TGCGCCAGCAGCCGACCGGACAGGGACTCCTACGAGCAGTACTTC,CASSRPDRDSYEQYF
TRBJ2-1,NA,TRBV28,NA,TGTGCCAGCAGTTTAGTAGAAGGGGGGTGGTTCTTC,CASSLVEGGWFF
TRBJ2-5,NA,TRBV2,NA,TGTGCCAGCAAAGGTAGTAGGACAGACACTAGAGGGGAGACCCAGTACTTC,CASKGSRTDTRGETQYF
TRBJ2-5,NA,TRBV6-6,NA,TGTGCCAGCACCCAGGGGGGGGAAGAGACCCAGTACTTC,CASTQGGEETQYF
TRBJ2-6,TRBD1,TRBV5-1,NA,TGCGCCAGCAGCGCCGGGACAGGTGGGGCCAACGTCCTGACTTTC,CASSAGTGGANVLTF
TRBJ1-4,NA,TRBV28,NA,TGTGCCAGCAGCCAGAGACCGGGCCCTCCGGCCCCTAATGAAAAACTGTTTTTT,CASSQRPGPPAPNEKLFF
TRBJ2-3,TRBD2,TRBV25-1,NA,TGTGCCAGCAGAGCGAGCGGGAGGGCCACAGATACGCAGTATTTT,CASRASGRATDTQYF
TRBJ1-4,TRBD1,TRBV18,NA,TGTGCCAGCTCACCTGTTGGGACAGGGGCTAATGAAAAACTGTTTTTT,CASSPVGTGANEKLFF
TRBJ2-5,TRBD2,TRBV5-1,NA,TGCGCCAGCAGCTTTCCCCACGGGGGGGAGACCCAGTACTTC,CASSFPHGGETQYF
TRBJ2-7,TRBD2,TRBV7-2,NA,TGTGCCAGCAGCTTAGGAGCGGGAGTGCACGAGCAGTACTTC,CASSLGAGVHEQYF
TRBJ1-1,TRBD1,TRBV4-3,NA,TGCGCCAGCAGCCAGGGACAGACTTTGGGCACTGAAGCTTTCTTT,CASSQGQTLGTEAFF
TRBJ2-6,NA,TRBV28,NA,TGTGCCAGCAGCGCCGGGAGCTCTGGGGCCAACGTCCTGACTTTC,CASSAGSSGANVLTF
TRBJ1-5,NA,TRBV30,NA,TGTGCCTGGAGTGTGGGACGGATGACTTCTAGCAATCAGCCCCAGCATTTT,CAWSVGRMTSSNQPQHF
TRBJ1-5,NA,TRBV5-8,once,TGTGCCAGCAGCTCCCATAGGGGTTCGGAGCCCCAGCATTTT,CASSSHRGSEPQHF
TRBJ2-2,NA,TRBV9,NA,TGTGCCAGCAGCGTATCTCTCGGGGAGCTGTTTTTT,CASSVSLGELFF
TRBJ2-7,TRBD2,TRBV2,NA,TGTGCCAGCACAGGACTAGCGCAAACCTACGAGCAGTACTTC,CASTGLAQTYEQYF
TRBJ1-5,TRBD1,TRBV10-2,few,TGCGCCAGCAGCGGGACAGGGGTTCGGAATCAGCCCCAGCATTTT,CASSGTGVRNQPQHF
TRBJ2-7,NA,TRBV15,NA,TGTGCCACCAGCAGAGATCTCCCTAGCTCCTACGAGCAGTACTTC,CATSRDLPSSYEQYF
TRBJ2-2,NA,TRBV11-2,NA,TGTGCCAGCGTCGAGGGTCGGGTCTCCCTAGACACCGGGGAGCTGTTTTTT,CASVEGRVSLDTGELFF
TRBJ1-4,NA,TRBV2,NA,TGTGCCAGCCATCGGGAAAAACTGTTTTTT,CASHREKLFF
TRBJ2-6,TRBD1,TRBV28,NA,TGTGCCAGTGAGACAGGGGCAGGGGCCAACGTCCTGACTTTC,CASETGAGANVLTF
TRBJ2-1,NA,TRBV7-6,NA,TGTGCCAGCAGCCCGTGGGTAGCCCCGGGTAATGAGCAGTTCTTC,CASSPWVAPGNEQFF
TRBJ1-2,NA,TRBV20-1,NA,TGCAGTGCTCATCTTGGGGACGGCTACACCTTC,CSAHLGDGYTF
TRBJ2-1,TRBD1,TRBV11-2,NA,TGTGCCAGCAGAACGTACGGGACAGGTTTTTACAATGAGCAGTTCTTC,CASRTYGTGFYNEQFF
TRBJ1-5,NA,TRBV6-1,NA,TGTGCCAGCAGTCCGGACCCGGATCAGCCCCAGCATTTT,CASSPDPDQPQHF
TRBJ1-2,TRBD1,TRBV10-3,NA,TGTGCCATCAAGTCAAAGCCGGACCAACATGGACAGGGAGATTACGGCTACACCTTC,CAIKSKPDQHGQGDYGYTF
TRBJ2-7,NA,TRBV5-1,NA,TGCGCCAGCAGCCAAGAAGGGAGCTCCTACGAGCAGTACTTC,CASSQEGSSYEQYF
TRBJ1-2,NA,TRBV7-7,NA,TGTGCCAGCAGCCTACGCAGCTGCATGGGCTGCTACACCTTC,CASSLRSCMGCYTF
TRBJ2-1,TRBD2,TRBV5-1,NA,TGCGCCAGCAGCTTAAACCTCGGCGATGTAGCGGGATCTTACAATGAGCAGTTCTTC,CASSLNLGDVAGSYNEQFF
TRBJ2-7,TRBD2,TRBV5-4,NA,TGTGCCAGCAGCCTCAGACTAGCGGGAGCGGACGAGCAGTACTTC,CASSLRLAGADEQYF
TRBJ1-6,NA,TRBV5-6,NA,TGTGCCAGCACCCCCGCCGGGGTAGACGTAACTTCACCCCTCCACTTT,CASTPAGVDVTSPLHF
TRBJ2-1,NA,TRBV18,NA,TGTGCCAGCTCCCCAGCGCCGGGTAGAGACAATGAGCAGTTCTTC,CASSPAPGRDNEQFF
TRBJ2-3,NA,TRBV19,NA,TGTGCCAGCAAGCCGTCGAGCGGCTACACAGATACGCAGTATTTT,CASKPSSGYTDTQYF
TRBJ2-7,TRBD1,TRBV11-2,NA,TGTGCCAGCAGCTCGGGTACAGGGGCGCGCGAGCAGTACTTC,CASSSGTGAREQYF
TRBJ1-5,NA,TRBV28,NA,TGTGCCAGCTTTAGCCAGGCCAATCAGCCCCAGCATTTT,CASFSQANQPQHF
TRBJ1-5,NA,TRBV6-6,NA,TGTGCCAGCAGTTACTCGTCGGGACAGCCCCAGCATTTT,CASSYSSGQPQHF
TRBJ2-7,NA,TRBV28,NA,TGTGCCAGCAGTTTGTGGGGACACCGCAGCGATTACGAGCAGTACTTC,CASSLWGHRSDYEQYF
TRBJ1-5,TRBD1,TRBV19,NA,TGTGCCAGTAGTATCGGGACAGCCAATCAGCCCCAGCATTTT,CASSIGTANQPQHF